This passage covers 21 T cell receptor beta chains from one sample sequenced in a study. TCRdb redid the calling of the RT-PCR reads with MiXCR, one entry per CDR3 protein. The sample includes hundreds of thousands of distinct CDR3 sequences, 11% to 15% seen only once; the top ten take about 3.6%. Sample: memory CD4+ T cells from blood. Source of these receptors: a female donor in good health, serving as a healthy control.

This sequence joins TRBV20-1 and TRBJ2-2, with TRBD2 as a possible D gene (5 bases). The CDR3 sequence is 18 residues long. Trimming removed 1 base from V and 4 bases from J, with 22 bases in between. CDR1 and CDR2 from the germline V gene are DFQATT and SNEGSKA (reference sequence). CDR3 protein: CSARATLVRDHGTGELFF. The CDR3 DNA sequence: TGCAGTGCTAGAGCTACCCTAGTCCGGGATCATGGCACCGGGGAGCTGTTTTTT.

V and J are TRBV6-2 or TRBV6-3 and TRBJ1-1, with D hard to call. The V and J ends lost 5 bases and 0 bases respectively, with 10 bases between them. Germline V gene data show CDR1 as MNHEY and CDR2 as SVGEGT. The CDR3 is made up of 14 amino acids. The CDR3 sequence is CASSPVQVNTEAFF. The CDR3 bases are TGTGCCAGCAGTCCTGTGCAGGTGAACACTGAAGCTTTCTTT.

The chain has TRBV2 and TRBJ2-1, with 9 nucleotides matching TRBD2. V shed 5 bases, J shed 2 bases, and the junction held 4 bases outside the gene matches. Germline CDR1 is SNHLY and CDR2 is FYNNEI. The CDR3 loop spans 15 amino acids. The CDR3 DNA follows: TGTGCCAGCAGTAGGGGACTAGCTACCTACAATGAGCAGTTCTTC. It specifies CASSRGLATYNEQFF.

This sequence joins TRBV3-1 and TRBJ2-5; perhaps TRBD1 as D (6 bases). Trimming removed 1 base from V and 2 bases from J, with 17 bases in between. The CDR3 loop spans 17 amino acids. The germline gives CDR1 LGHDT, CDR2 YNNKEL (reference sequence). CDR3: CASSQAGGAGRQETQYF. The CDR3 DNA reads TGTGCCAGCAGCCAAGCTGGGGGCGCAGGGCGGCAAGAGACCCAGTACTTC.

The V call is TRBV11-2, the J call TRBJ1-3; unclear D gene. V was clipped by 2 bases and J by 0 bases, with 17 bases between them. The CDR3 runs to 18 residues. Germline lookup yields CDR1 SGHAT and CDR2 FQNNGV. CDR3 nucleotides: TGTGCCAGCAGCTTAAGCTACCTCCGACTCACCTCTGGAAACACCATATATTTT. This codes for CASSLSYLRLTSGNTIYF. The whole variable domain, filled in from reference TRBV11-2 and TRBJ1-3, reads EAGVAQSPRYKIIEKRQSVAFWCNPISGHATLYWYQQILGQGPKLLIQFQNNGVVDDSQLPKDRFSAERLKGVDSTLKIQPAKLEDSAVYLCASSLSYLRLTSGNTIYFGEGSWLTVV.

This clonotype was detected ten times or more. V usage is TRBV20-1 and J usage is TRBJ2-3; D is undetermined. The germline gives CDR1 DFQATT, CDR2 SNEGSKA (reference sequence). V lost 2 bases and J 6 bases, leaving 6 bases between the germline ends. CDR3 length: 11 amino acids. The CDR3: CSARIQDTQYF. Here the CDR3 DNA reads TGCAGTGCTAGAATACAGGATACGCAGTATTTT.

The J gene is TRBJ1-1, the V gene TRBV4-3; no firm D call. Germline values: CDR1 LGHNA, CDR2 YSLEER. There are 13 residues in the CDR3. V lost 4 bases to trimming and J lost 4 bases, with 10 bases between them. As DNA, the CDR3 is TGCGCCAGCAGCCGAGCCAGGAGCACTGAAGCTTTCTTT. Protein sequence: CASSRARSTEAFF.

This clonotype was counted only a few times. The V call is TRBV27, the J call TRBJ2-4; 7 bases line up with TRBD1. CDR3 length: 15 amino acids. The germline CDR1 and CDR2 sequences are MNHEY and SMNVEV (reference sequence). After removal of 6 bases from V and 3 bases from J, the junction contained 8 bases not matched to a gene. CDR3 sequence (DNA): TGTGCCAGCAGGGAAACAGGGGCGGGCAAAAACATTCAGTACTTC. Translation gives CASRETGAGKNIQYF.

The CDR3 bases are TGTGCCACCAGTGATCCGGGTCAAGCGGGACAAGAGACCCAGTACTTC. Translated, it gives CATSDPGQAGQETQYF. V is TRBV24-1 and J is TRBJ2-5, with 7 positions matching TRBD2. Germline lookup yields CDR1 KGHDR and CDR2 SFDVKD. The trim removed 3 bases at V and 2 bases at J, leaving 8 bases unmatched. The CDR3 extends over 16 amino acids.

The chain uses TRBV28 and TRBJ2-7, with 13 nucleotides matching TRBD2. The V gene end was trimmed by 7 bases and the J gene end by 3 bases; junction bases not matched to a gene: 6. CDR3 length equals 15 residues. Germline CDR1 and CDR2: MDHEN and SYDVKM. For the CDR3, the DNA is TGTGCCAGCACCGTGACTAGCGGGAGGATCTACGAGCAGTACTTC. As protein: CASTVTSGRIYEQYF.

The V call is TRBV5-6, the J call TRBJ2-5; 8 nucleotides agree with TRBD1. Germline V gene data show CDR1 as SGHDT and CDR2 as YYEEEE. The CDR3 loop spans 14 amino acids. V was clipped by 4 bases and J by 4 bases; unmatched bases: 6. The CDR3 DNA sequence: TGTGCCAGCAGCGAATCAACAGGGGGAGAGACCCAGTACTTC. Translation: CASSESTGGETQYF.

The rearrangement links TRBV27 to TRBJ2-2, with 9 positions matching TRBD1. The CDR3 length is 16 residues. Germline V CDR1 and CDR2: MNHEY, SMNVEV (reference sequence). J gave up 6 bases and V 0 bases, and 5 bases lay outside the gene matches. The CDR3: CASSLSPGTGSGELFF. The CDR3 nucleotides read TGTGCCAGCAGTTTATCCCCCGGGACAGGGTCCGGGGAGCTGTTTTTT.

This sequence joins TRBV5-1 and TRBJ2-1; tentative D call: TRBD2 (6 bases). This CDR3 has 13 residues. V was trimmed by 9 bases and J by 3 bases, leaving 13 bases between them. Germline V CDR1 and CDR2: SGHRS, YFSETQ. In nucleotides, the CDR3 is TGCGCCACAGCGGTTAGCGGCTACAATGAGCAGTTCTTC. Its translation is CATAVSGYNEQFF.

The chain carries TRBV11-2 and TRBJ1-1, with a possible D match to TRBD1 (5 bases). CDR1 SGHAT and CDR2 FQNNGV come from the germline V gene. The CDR3 has 13 amino acids. V gave up 3 bases and J gave up 5 bases, with 10 bases separating them. In DNA, the CDR3 is TGTGCCAGCAGCTTTGGGGGGTATACTGAAGCTTTCTTT. Its translation: CASSFGGYTEAFF.

This clonotype appeared many times. CDR3 bases: TGTGCCAGCAGCTTAGCGCGGTATGAGGCGGGAGCTTTAACAGATACGCAGTATTTT. Amino acids: CASSLARYEAGALTDTQYF. This chain connects TRBV7-2 to TRBJ2-3; 7 bases match TRBD2. Losses at the gene ends were 0 bases for V and 3 bases for J; bases not matched to a gene: 15. Germline CDR1 reads SGHTA; CDR2 reads FQGNSA. This CDR3 spans 19 amino acids.

This clonotype was counted a few times. The rearrangement uses TRBV20-1 and TRBJ2-1; 10 nucleotides line up with TRBD2. Germline V gene sequence: CDR1 DFQATT, CDR2 SNEGSKA (reference sequence). The ends lost 0 bases at V and 5 bases at J; junction bases unmatched: 7. There are 16 residues in the CDR3. The CDR3 protein is CSARDPTSGLHNEQFF. The CDR3, as DNA: TGCAGTGCTAGAGATCCGACTAGCGGGTTACACAATGAGCAGTTCTTC.

The chain recombines TRBV5-1 with TRBJ1-2; 8 bases agree with TRBD1. The junction had 8 bases not matched to a gene; V was cut back by 4 bases and J by 3 bases. In germline, CDR1 is SGHRS, CDR2 YFSETQ. This CDR3 region has 15 residues. The CDR3 here is CASSPGTGNDYGYTF. The CDR3, as DNA: TGCGCCAGCAGCCCCGGGACAGGCAATGACTATGGCTACACCTTC.

V and J are TRBV19 and TRBJ1-5; TRBD1 might be the D (6 bases). Germline-derived CDR1 and CDR2 are LNHDA and SQIVND (reference sequence). The CDR3 runs 14 residues. The V end lost 6 bases, the J end lost 3 bases, and 12 bases lay between the germline ends. This CDR3 reads CASRRTEYNQPQHF. The CDR3 DNA reads TGTGCCAGTAGAAGGACAGAATACAATCAGCCCCAGCATTTT. Full variable domain (remainder filled in from reference TRBV19 and TRBJ1-5): DGGITQSPKYLFRKEGQNVTLSCEQNLNHDAMYWYRQDPGQGLRLIYYSQIVNDFQKGDIAEGYSVSREKKESFPLTVTSAQKNPTAFYLCASRRTEYNQPQHFGDGTRLSIL.

The CDR3: CASSPSKISPLHF. As DNA, the CDR3 is TGTGCCAGCAGCCCCTCGAAAATTTCACCCCTCCACTTT. The chain has TRBV3-1 and TRBJ1-6, with D unclear. Trimming pared 4 bases from V and 9 bases from J, leaving 10 bases between. Germline V CDR1 and CDR2: LGHDT, YNNKEL (reference sequence). The CDR3 is made up of 13 amino acids.

This clonotype was observed at least ten times. The genes are TRBV5-1 and TRBJ2-3; 8 nucleotides match TRBD2. Germline assignment: CDR1 SGHRS and CDR2 YFSETQ. Losses at the gene ends were 5 bases for V and 2 bases for J; bases not matched to a gene: 7. The CDR3 length is 15 residues. This CDR3 is CASRQTSEVTDTQYF. DNA for the CDR3: TGCGCCAGCAGGCAGACTAGCGAGGTCACAGATACGCAGTATTTT.

There are many counts of this clonotype. This chain links TRBV10-3 with TRBJ1-5; D is undetermined. V was pared by 0 bases and J by 4 bases, with 7 bases between. This CDR3 has 14 residues. The V gene's germline CDR1 is ENHRY and CDR2 SYGVKD. The CDR3 is CAISESWGNQPQHF. DNA for the CDR3: TGTGCCATCAGTGAGTCATGGGGAAATCAGCCCCAGCATTTT.